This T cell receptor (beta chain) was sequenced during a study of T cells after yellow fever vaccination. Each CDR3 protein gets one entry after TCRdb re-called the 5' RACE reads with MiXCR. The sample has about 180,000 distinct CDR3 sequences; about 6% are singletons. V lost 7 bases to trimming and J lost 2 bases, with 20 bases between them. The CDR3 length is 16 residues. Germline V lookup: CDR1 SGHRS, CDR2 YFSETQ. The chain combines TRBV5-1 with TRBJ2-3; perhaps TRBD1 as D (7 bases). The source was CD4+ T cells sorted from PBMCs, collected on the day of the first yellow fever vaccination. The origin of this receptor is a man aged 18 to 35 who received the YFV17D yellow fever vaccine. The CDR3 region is CASAWRGQGPTDTQYF. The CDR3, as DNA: TGCGCCAGCGCTTGGAGGGGGCAGGGGCCCACAGATACGCAGTATTTT.